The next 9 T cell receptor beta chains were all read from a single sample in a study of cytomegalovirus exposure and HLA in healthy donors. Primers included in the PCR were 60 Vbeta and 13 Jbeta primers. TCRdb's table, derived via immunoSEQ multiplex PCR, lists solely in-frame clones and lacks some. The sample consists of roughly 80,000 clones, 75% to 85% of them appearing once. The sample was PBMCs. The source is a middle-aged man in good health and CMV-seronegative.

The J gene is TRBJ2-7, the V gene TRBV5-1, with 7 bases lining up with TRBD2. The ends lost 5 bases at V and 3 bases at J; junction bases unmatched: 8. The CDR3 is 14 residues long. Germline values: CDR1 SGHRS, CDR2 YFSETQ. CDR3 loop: CASSRREGVYEQYF. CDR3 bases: TGCGCCAGCAGTAGGAGGGAGGGTGTCTACGAGCAGTACTTC.

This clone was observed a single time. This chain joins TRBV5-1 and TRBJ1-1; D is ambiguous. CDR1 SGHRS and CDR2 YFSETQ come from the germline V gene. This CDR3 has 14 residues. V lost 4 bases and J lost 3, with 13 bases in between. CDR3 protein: CASSRGQAYTEAFF. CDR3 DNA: TGCGCCAGCAGCCGAGGGCAGGCGTACACTGAAGCTTTCTTT.

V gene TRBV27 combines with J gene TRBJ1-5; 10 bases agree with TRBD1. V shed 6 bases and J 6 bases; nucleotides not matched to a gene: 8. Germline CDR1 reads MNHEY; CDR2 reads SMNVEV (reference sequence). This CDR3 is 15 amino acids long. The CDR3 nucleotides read TGTGCCAGCAGACCCGGGACAGGGGATGGTCAGCCCCAGCATTTT. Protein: CASRPGTGDGQPQHF.

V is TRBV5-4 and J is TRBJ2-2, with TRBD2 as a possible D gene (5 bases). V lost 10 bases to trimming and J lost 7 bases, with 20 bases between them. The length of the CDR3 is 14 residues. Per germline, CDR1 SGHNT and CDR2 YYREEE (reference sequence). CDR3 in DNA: TGTGCCTCTTCGGTCGGGCTAGCAGGCGGGGAGCTGTTTTTT. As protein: CASSVGLAGGELFF.

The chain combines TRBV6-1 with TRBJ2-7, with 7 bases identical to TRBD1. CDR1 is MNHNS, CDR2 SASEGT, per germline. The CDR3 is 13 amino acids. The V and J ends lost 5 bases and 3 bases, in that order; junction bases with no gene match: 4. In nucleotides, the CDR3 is TGTGCCAGCAGTTCCGGGACAGTCTACGAGCAGTACTTC. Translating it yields CASSSGTVYEQYF.

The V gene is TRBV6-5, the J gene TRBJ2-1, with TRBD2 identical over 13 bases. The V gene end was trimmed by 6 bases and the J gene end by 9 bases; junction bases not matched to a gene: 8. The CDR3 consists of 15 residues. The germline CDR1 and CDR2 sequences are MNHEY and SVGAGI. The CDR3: CASSKLLAGGGEQFF. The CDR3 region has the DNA TGTGCCAGCAGCAAGTTACTAGCGGGGGGGGGTGAGCAGTTCTTC.

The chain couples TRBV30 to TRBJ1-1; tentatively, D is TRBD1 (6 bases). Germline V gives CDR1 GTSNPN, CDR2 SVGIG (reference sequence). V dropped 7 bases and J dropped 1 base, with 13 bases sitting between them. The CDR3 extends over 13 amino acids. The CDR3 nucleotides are TGTGCCTCGAACTTAGGGGGGAACACTGAAGCTTTCTTT. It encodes CASNLGGNTEAFF.

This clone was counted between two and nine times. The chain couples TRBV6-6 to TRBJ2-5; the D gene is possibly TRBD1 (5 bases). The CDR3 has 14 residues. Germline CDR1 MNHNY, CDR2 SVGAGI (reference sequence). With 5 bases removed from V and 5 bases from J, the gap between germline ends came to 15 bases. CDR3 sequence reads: CASSRTLGRETQYF. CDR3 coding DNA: TGTGCCAGCAGTCGGACACTCGGCAGGGAGACCCAGTACTTC.

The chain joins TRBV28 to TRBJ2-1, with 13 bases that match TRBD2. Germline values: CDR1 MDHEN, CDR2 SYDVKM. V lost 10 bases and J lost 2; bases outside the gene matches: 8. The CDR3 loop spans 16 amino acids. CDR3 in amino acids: CAITSGGVLTYNEQFF. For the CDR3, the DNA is TGTGCCATCACTAGCGGGGGGGTCCTAACCTACAATGAGCAGTTCTTC. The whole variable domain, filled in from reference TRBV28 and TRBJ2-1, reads DVKVTQSSRYLVKRTGEKVFLECVQDMDHENMFWYRQDPGLGLRLIYFSYDVKMKEKGDIPEGYSVSREKKERFSLILESASTNQTSMYLCAITSGGVLTYNEQFFGPGTRLTVL.